This T cell receptor beta chain derives from a study of regulatory T cells in long-lasting Graves disease. At the level of the study: Treatment with antithyroid drugs for over 5 years, together with positive TSH receptor antibodies, meant persistent Graves' disease. Study-wide points: New patients shared over 900 public clonotypes, and persistent patients shared more, with 2,741. TRBV28 was favored in persistent disease, as were TRBJ1-2 and TRBJ2-5. Relative to newly diagnosed Graves' patients, persistent ones had lower TCR diversity.

Noted time point: persistent/refractory GD, antithyroid drugs over 5 years with positive TRAb. Researchers made the TCR library from RNA that was extracted from PBMCs. Arm-PCR with iRepertoire HTBI primers amplified the CDR3 regions for these TCR beta libraries. TCRdb redid the calling of the multiplex PCR reads with MiXCR, one entry per CDR3 protein. The table has roughly 430,000 distinct CDR3 sequences, roughly a fifth seen once. This CDR3 is 15 amino acids long. Trimming took 6 bases from V and 2 from J, leaving 17 bases between them. CDR1 is MDHEN and CDR2 is SYDVKM in the germline V gene. This clonotype was counted many times. The target antigen is unknown.

The chain joins TRBV28 to TRBJ2-7, with D possibly matching TRBD1 (6 bases). The material sequenced was peripheral blood mononuclear cells (PBMCs), taken when the disease was refractory, from a patient treated with antithyroid drugs. This TCR was sampled from a female donor with Graves disease. The CDR3 loop reads CASSPRDKGTYEQYF. The CDR3 DNA is TGTGCCAGCAGCCCACGGGACAAGGGTACCTACGAGCAGTACTTC. Full variable domain (outside the CDR3, taken from reference TRBV28 and TRBJ2-7): DVKVTQSSRYLVKRTGEKVFLECVQDMDHENMFWYRQDPGLGLRLIYFSYDVKMKEKGDIPEGYSVSREKKERFSLILESASTNQTSMYLCASSPRDKGTYEQYFGPGTRLTVT.